A selection of T cell receptor beta chains follows, all from one sample in a study of shared clonotypes between healthy human individuals. Sequencing was performed with immunoSEQ multiplex PCR; in TCRdb, only in-frame clones are kept and a portion is missing. The sample lists about 2 million clones, roughly 95% seen once, with more than 0.9% in the top ten. The material sequenced was naive CD8+ T cells sorted from blood. These receptors were obtained from a man aged 18 to 35 in good health. The CDR3 runs from the conserved cysteine through the conserved F or W.

j_gene: TRBJ2-1; v_gene: TRBV5-4; CDR3aa: CASSAKLAGAHFSYNEQFF
j_gene: TRBJ2-2; v_gene: TRBV7-9; CDR3aa: CASSLSENTGELFF
j_gene: TRBJ2-1; v_gene: TRBV6-1; CDR3aa: CASSEWGLAGTYNEQFF
j_gene: TRBJ2-2; v_gene: TRBV10-3; CDR3aa: CAISDTISGGNTGELFF
j_gene: TRBJ2-5; v_gene: TRBV28; CDR3aa: CASTPGRKWETQYF
j_gene: TRBJ1-5; v_gene: TRBV7-9; CDR3aa: CASSTGQGDQPQHF
j_gene: TRBJ2-1; v_gene: TRBV7-9; CDR3aa: CASSLPQNEQFF
j_gene: TRBJ2-1; v_gene: TRBV19; CDR3aa: CASSIGTGFNEQFF
j_gene: TRBJ2-1; v_gene: TRBV7-2; CDR3aa: CASSLMSYPGADEQFF
j_gene: TRBJ2-1; v_gene: TRBV29-1; CDR3aa: CSVEDSALGRGVDEQFF
j_gene: TRBJ2-5; v_gene: TRBV6-6; CDR3aa: CASSYSNGYGETQYF
j_gene: TRBJ2-7; v_gene: TRBV9; CDR3aa: CASSEGARSYEQYF
j_gene: TRBJ2-1; v_gene: TRBV30; CDR3aa: CAWSGATSGIEQFF
j_gene: TRBJ2-1; v_gene: TRBV9; CDR3aa: CASSDSHNEQFF
j_gene: TRBJ1-5; v_gene: TRBV7-3; CDR3aa: CASSYLEARWNMVFGNQPQHF
j_gene: TRBJ2-3; v_gene: TRBV28; CDR3aa: CASSFSLAGGASTDTQYF